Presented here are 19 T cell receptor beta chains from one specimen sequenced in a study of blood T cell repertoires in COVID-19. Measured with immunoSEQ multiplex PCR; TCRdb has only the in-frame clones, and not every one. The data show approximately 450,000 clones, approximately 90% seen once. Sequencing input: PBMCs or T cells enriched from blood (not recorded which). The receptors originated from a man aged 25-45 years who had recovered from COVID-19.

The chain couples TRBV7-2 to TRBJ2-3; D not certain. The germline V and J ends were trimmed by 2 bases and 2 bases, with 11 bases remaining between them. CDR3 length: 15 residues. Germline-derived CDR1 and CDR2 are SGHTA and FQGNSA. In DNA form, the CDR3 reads TGTGCCAGCAGCTTATTTGCGGCGAACACAGATACGCAGTATTTT. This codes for CASSLFAANTDTQYF.

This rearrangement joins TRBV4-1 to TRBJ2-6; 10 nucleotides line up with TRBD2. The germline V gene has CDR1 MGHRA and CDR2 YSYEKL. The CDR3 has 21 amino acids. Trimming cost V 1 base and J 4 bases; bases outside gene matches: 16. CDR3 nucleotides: TGCGCCAGCAGCCAAGCAGCCCGCCTAGCGGGAGCGTGGCAGGGGGCCAACGTCCTGACTTTC. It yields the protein CASSQAARLAGAWQGANVLTF.

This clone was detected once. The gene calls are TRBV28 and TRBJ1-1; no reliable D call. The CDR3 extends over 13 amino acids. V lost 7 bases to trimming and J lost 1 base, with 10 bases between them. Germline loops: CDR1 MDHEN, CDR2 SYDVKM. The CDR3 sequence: CASITTGNTEAFF. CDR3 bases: TGTGCCAGCATCACGACGGGGAACACTGAAGCTTTCTTT.

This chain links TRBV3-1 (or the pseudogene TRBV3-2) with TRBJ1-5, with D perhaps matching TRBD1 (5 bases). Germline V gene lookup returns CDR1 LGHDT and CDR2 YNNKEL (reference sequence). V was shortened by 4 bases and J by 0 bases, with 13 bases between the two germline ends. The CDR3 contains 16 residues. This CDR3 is CASSPTGVYSNQPQHF. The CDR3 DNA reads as TGTGCCAGCAGCCCCACAGGCGTCTATAGCAATCAGCCCCAGCATTTT.

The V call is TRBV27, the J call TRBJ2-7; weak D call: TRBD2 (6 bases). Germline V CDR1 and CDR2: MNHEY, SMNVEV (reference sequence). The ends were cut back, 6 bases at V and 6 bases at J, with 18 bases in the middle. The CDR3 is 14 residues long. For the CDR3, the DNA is TGTGCCAGCAGACTTACCGGGACTTATCGCGAGCAGTACTTC. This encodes CASRLTGTYREQYF.

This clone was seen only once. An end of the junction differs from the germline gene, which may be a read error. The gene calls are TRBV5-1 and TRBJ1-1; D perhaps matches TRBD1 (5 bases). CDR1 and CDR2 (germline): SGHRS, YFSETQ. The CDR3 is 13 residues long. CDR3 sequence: CASSLDGGTETFF. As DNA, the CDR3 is TGCGCCAGCAGCTTGGACGGTGGGACTGAAACTTTCTTT.

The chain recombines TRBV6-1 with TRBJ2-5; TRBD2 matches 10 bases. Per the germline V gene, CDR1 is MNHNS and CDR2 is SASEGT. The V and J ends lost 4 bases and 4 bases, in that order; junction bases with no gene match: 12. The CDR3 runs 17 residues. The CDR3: CASSATSGIGERETQYF. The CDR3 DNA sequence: TGTGCCAGCAGTGCAACTAGCGGGATAGGTGAGCGAGAGACCCAGTACTTC.

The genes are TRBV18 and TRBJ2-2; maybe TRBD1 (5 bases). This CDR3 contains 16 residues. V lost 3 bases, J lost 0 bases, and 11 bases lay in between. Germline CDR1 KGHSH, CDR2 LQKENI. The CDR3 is CASSPPTVSNTGELFF. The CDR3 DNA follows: TGTGCCAGCTCACCGCCGACAGTATCGAACACCGGGGAGCTGTTTTTT.

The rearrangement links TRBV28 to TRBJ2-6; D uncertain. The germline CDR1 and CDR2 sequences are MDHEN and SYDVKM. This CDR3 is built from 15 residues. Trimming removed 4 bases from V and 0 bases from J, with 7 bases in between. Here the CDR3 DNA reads TGTGCCAGCAGTTCCCCGAGCTCTGGGGCCAACGTCCTGACTTTC. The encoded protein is CASSSPSSGANVLTF.

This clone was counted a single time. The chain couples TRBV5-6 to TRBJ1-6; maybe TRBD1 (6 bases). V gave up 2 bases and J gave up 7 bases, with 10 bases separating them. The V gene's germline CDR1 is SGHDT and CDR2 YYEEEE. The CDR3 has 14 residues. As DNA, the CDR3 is TGTGCCAGCAGCTTCGAGACAGGAAATTCACCCCTCCACTTT. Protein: CASSFETGNSPLHF.

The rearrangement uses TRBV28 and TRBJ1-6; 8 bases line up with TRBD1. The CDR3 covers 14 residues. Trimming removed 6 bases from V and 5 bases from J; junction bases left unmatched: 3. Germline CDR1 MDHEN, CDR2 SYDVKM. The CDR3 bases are TGTGCCAGCAGCCCAGGGGGCCATAATTCACCCCTCCACTTT. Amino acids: CASSPGGHNSPLHF.

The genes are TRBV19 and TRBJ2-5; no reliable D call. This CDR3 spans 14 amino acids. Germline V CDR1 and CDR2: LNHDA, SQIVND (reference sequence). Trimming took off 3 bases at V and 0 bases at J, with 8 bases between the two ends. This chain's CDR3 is CASSIGGNQETQYF. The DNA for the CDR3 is TGTGCCAGTAGTATCGGCGGTAACCAAGAGACCCAGTACTTC.

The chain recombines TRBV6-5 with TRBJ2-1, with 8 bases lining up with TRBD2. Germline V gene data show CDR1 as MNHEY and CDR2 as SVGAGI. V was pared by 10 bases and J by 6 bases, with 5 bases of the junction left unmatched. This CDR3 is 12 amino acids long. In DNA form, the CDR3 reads TGTGCCATCTCGGGAGGGCCCAATGAGCAGTTCTTC. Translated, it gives CAISGGPNEQFF.

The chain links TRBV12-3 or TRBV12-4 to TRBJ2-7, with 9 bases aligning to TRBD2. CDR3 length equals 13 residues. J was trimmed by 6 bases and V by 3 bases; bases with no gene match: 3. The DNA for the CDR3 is TGTGCCAGCAGTTTGACTAGCGGCACCGAGCAGTACTTC. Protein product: CASSLTSGTEQYF.

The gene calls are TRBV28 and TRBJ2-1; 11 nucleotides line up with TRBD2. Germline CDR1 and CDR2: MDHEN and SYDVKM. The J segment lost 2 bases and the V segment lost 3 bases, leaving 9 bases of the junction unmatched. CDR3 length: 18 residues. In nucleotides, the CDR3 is TGTGCCAGCAGTTTCGGATTGTTAGCGGGAGGGCCCTACAATGAGCAGTTCTTC. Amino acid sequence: CASSFGLLAGGPYNEQFF.

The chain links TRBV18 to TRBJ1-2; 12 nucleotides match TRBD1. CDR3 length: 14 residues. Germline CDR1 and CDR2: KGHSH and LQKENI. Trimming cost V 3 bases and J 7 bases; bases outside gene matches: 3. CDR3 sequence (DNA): TGTGCCAGCTCACCCGGGACAGGGGGCTCTGGCTACACCTTC. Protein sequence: CASSPGTGGSGYTF.

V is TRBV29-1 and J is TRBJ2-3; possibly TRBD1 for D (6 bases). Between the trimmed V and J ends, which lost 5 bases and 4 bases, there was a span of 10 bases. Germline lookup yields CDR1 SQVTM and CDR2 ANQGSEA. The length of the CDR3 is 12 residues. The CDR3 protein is CSVKTGSDTQYF. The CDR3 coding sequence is TGCAGCGTTAAAACAGGGTCAGATACGCAGTATTTT.

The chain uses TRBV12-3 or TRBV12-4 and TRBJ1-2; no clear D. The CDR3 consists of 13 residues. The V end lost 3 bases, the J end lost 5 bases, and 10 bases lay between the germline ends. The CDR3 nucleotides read TGTGCCAGCAGTTTTTATCAGAATTATGGCTACACCTTC. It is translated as CASSFYQNYGYTF.

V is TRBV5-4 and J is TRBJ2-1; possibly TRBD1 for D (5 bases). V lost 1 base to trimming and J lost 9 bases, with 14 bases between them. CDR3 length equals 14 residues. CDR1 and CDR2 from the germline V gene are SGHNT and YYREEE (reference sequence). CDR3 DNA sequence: TGTGCCAGCAGCTTGCAGGGCGTGGGGTTTGAGCAGTTCTTC. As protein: CASSLQGVGFEQFF. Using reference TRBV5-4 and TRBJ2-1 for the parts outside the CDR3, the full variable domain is ETGVTQSPTHLIKTRGQQVTLRCSSQSGHNTVSWYQQALGQGPQFIFQYYREEENGRGNFPPRFSGLQFPNYSSELNVNALELDDSALYLCASSLQGVGFEQFFGPGTRLTVL.